The next 12 T cell receptor beta chains were all read from a single sample in a study of blood T cell repertoires in COVID-19. Libraries were prepared by immunoSEQ multiplex PCR; TCRdb keeps only in-frame clonotypes and omits some of them. Of about 260,000 clones listed, approximately 82% are singletons. The specimen was peripheral blood. The receptors here all came from a man in his fifties or sixties who had recovered from COVID-19.

The chain has TRBV4-1 and TRBJ1-2; D unresolved. CDR3 length: 15 residues. Germline V CDR1 and CDR2: MGHRA, YSYEKL. V was shortened by 0 bases and J by 3 bases, with 11 bases between the two germline ends. The CDR3 protein is CASSQEVGRYYGYTF. The CDR3 region has the DNA TGCGCCAGCAGCCAAGAAGTTGGCAGATACTATGGCTACACCTTC.

V and J are TRBV27 and TRBJ2-5; 8 nucleotides align to TRBD2. The CDR3 covers 16 residues. From germline, CDR1 is MNHEY and CDR2 SMNVEV (reference sequence). Unmatched junction bases numbered 7, after V lost 2 bases and J lost 2 bases. The CDR3 sequence is CASSLNLRGAQETQYF. As DNA, the CDR3 is TGTGCCAGCAGTTTAAATTTGCGGGGGGCACAAGAGACCCAGTACTTC.

The rearrangement joins TRBV11-2 to TRBJ2-3, with D perhaps TRBD2 (6 bases). From germline, CDR1 is SGHAT and CDR2 FQNNGV. V dropped 4 bases and J dropped 0 bases, with 11 bases sitting between them. This CDR3 region has 15 residues. This chain's CDR3 is CASSSPGASTDTQYF. The DNA for the CDR3 is TGTGCCAGCAGCTCCCCGGGAGCTAGCACAGATACGCAGTATTTT. The variable domain in full, with the rest retrieved from reference TRBV11-2 and TRBJ2-3, is EAGVAQSPRYKIIEKRQSVAFWCNPISGHATLYWYQQILGQGPKLLIQFQNNGVVDDSQLPKDRFSAERLKGVDSTLKIQPAKLEDSAVYLCASSSPGASTDTQYFGPGTRLTVL.

CDR3 nucleotides: TGCAGCGTCGCCGGGACAGGGTTTAATGAAAAACTGTTTTTT. This gives the protein CSVAGTGFNEKLFF. The chain carries TRBV29-1 and TRBJ1-4; 9 positions match TRBD1. The CDR3 runs to 14 residues. CDR1 is SQVTM and CDR2 is ANQGSEA in the germline V gene. V was clipped by 6 bases and J by 4 bases; unmatched bases: 6.

The table lists this clone with a count of one. The chain has TRBV19 and TRBJ1-5; 8 bases line up with TRBD1. Germline V lookup: CDR1 LNHDA, CDR2 SQIVND (reference sequence). This CDR3 has 15 amino acids. With 3 bases clipped from V and 5 bases from J, the junction kept 6 bases outside the gene matches. CDR3 DNA sequence: TGTGCCAGTAGTATTCAGGGGGCAGCGGATCAGCCCCAGCATTTT. Its translation is CASSIQGAADQPQHF. Combining the CDR3 with reference TRBV19 and TRBJ1-5 gives the whole variable domain DGGITQSPKYLFRKEGQNVTLSCEQNLNHDAMYWYRQDPGQGLRLIYYSQIVNDFQKGDIAEGYSVSREKKESFPLTVTSAQKNPTAFYLCASSIQGAADQPQHFGDGTRLSIL.

The genes are TRBV11-2 and TRBJ2-1; TRBD2 matches at 11 bases. The germline V gene encodes CDR1 SGHAT and CDR2 FQNNGV. The ends lost 7 bases at V and 7 bases at J; junction bases unmatched: 21. The CDR3 is 19 residues long. CDR3 nucleotides: TGTGCCAGCACCCCTCTGGACAGGGATCTAGCGGGGGGACGGAATGAGCAGTTCTTC. Translated, it gives CASTPLDRDLAGGRNEQFF. Based on the CDR3 plus reference TRBV11-2 and TRBJ2-1, the full variable domain is EAGVAQSPRYKIIEKRQSVAFWCNPISGHATLYWYQQILGQGPKLLIQFQNNGVVDDSQLPKDRFSAERLKGVDSTLKIQPAKLEDSAVYLCASTPLDRDLAGGRNEQFFGPGTRLTVL.

The rearrangement joins TRBV2 to TRBJ1-2; 7 positions match TRBD1. The CDR3 contains 14 residues. Germline trimming cut 5 bases from V and 3 bases from J; bases unmatched to any gene: 6. Germline V gene lookup returns CDR1 SNHLY and CDR2 FYNNEI. CDR3 nucleotides: TGTGCCAGCAGTTATTTAACAGGGGACTATGGCTACACCTTC. Encoded protein: CASSYLTGDYGYTF.

The chain is built from TRBV7-2 and TRBJ2-3; TRBD2 aligns across 9 bases. Losses at the gene ends were 1 base for V and 4 bases for J; bases not matched to a gene: 3. CDR3 length equals 15 residues. Germline-derived CDR1 and CDR2 are SGHTA and FQGNSA. In nucleotides, the CDR3 is TGTGCCAGCAGCTTAGGGGGCGGGGGGGCAGATACGCAGTATTTT. Residues: CASSLGGGGADTQYF. Variable domain in full (rest from reference TRBV7-2 and TRBJ2-3): GAGVSQSPSNKVTEKGKDVELRCDPISGHTALYWYRQSLGQGLEFLIYFQGNSAPDKSGLPSDRFSAERTGGSVSTLTIQRTQQEDSAVYLCASSLGGGGADTQYFGPGTRLTVL.

The rearrangement links TRBV4-1 to TRBJ2-2; 7 nucleotides line up with TRBD1. J gave up 8 bases and V 0 bases, and 6 bases lay outside the gene matches. Germline V gene lookup returns CDR1 MGHRA and CDR2 YSYEKL. The CDR3 totals 15 residues. The CDR3: CASSQDLRGLGELFF. The CDR3 DNA reads TGCGCCAGCAGCCAAGATCTTAGGGGGCTTGGGGAGCTGTTTTTT.

V usage is TRBV3-1 (or the pseudogene TRBV3-2) and J usage is TRBJ1-2; 9 bases map to TRBD1. V lost 1 base and J lost 3; bases outside the gene matches: 3. CDR1 is LGHDT and CDR2 is YNNKEL in the germline V gene (reference sequence). This CDR3 region has 15 residues. CDR3 in amino acids: CASSQGGQGDYGYTF. CDR3 bases: TGTGCCAGCAGCCAAGGGGGACAGGGAGACTATGGCTACACCTTC.

This clone was seen a single time. The J gene is TRBJ1-2, the V gene TRBV12-5, with D perhaps matching TRBD1 (5 bases). The CDR3 length is 11 residues. The germline V gene encodes CDR1 LGHNT and CDR2 FRNRAP. V lost 6 bases, J lost 9 bases, and 11 bases lay in between. DNA for the CDR3: TGTGCTAGTGGGGACAATCTTAGCTACACCTTC. Residues: CASGDNLSYTF.

The chain couples TRBV7-3 to TRBJ2-6; 9 nucleotides line up with TRBD1. CDR3 length: 17 residues. J lost 4 bases, V lost 4 bases, and 8 bases had no gene match. Germline assignment: CDR1 SGHTA and CDR2 FQGTGA. For the CDR3, the DNA is TGTGCCAGCAGCTCGCCGGGACAGGGAACGGGGGCCAACGTCCTGACTTTC. This translates into CASSSPGQGTGANVLTF.